The 14 T cell receptor beta chains presented below share a single source sample, sequenced in a study of cytomegalovirus exposure and HLA in healthy donors. Clones were sequenced by immunoSEQ multiplex PCR, and TCRdb holds only the in-frame ones, with some missing. Of 180,000 or so clones in the sample, 86% were seen once. The sequenced sample consisted of PBMCs. The receptors were sampled from a man aged 30 to 45 in good health and CMV-seropositive.

The chain uses TRBV9 and TRBJ2-5; 7 positions match TRBD2. The CDR3 loop spans 13 amino acids. Germline CDR1 and CDR2: SGDLS and YYNGEE. V dropped 9 bases and J dropped 5; count of bases not matched to a gene: 10. The chain's CDR3 is CATSGGMSETQYF. CDR3 sequence (DNA): TGTGCCACCTCCGGGGGGATGTCGGAGACCCAGTACTTC.

This clone was detected only a few times. This sequence joins TRBV18 and TRBJ1-5; 7 bases fit TRBD1. The germline gives CDR1 KGHSH, CDR2 LQKENI. The V segment lost 4 bases and the J segment 7 bases; nucleotides outside the gene matches: 13. The CDR3 has 16 residues. The CDR3 is CASSQRSTGSGQPQHF. CDR3 sequence (DNA): TGTGCCAGCTCACAGAGATCGACAGGGTCAGGCCAGCCCCAGCATTTT.

This chain connects TRBV5-1 to TRBJ2-7, with TRBD1 matching over 9 bases. The ends lost 4 bases at V and 1 base at J; junction bases unmatched: 9. Germline assignment: CDR1 SGHRS and CDR2 YFSETQ. The CDR3 loop spans 16 amino acids. The CDR3 protein is CASSRTRTGESYEQYF. The CDR3 DNA reads TGCGCCAGCAGCCGGACCCGGACAGGGGAATCCTACGAGCAGTACTTC.

The chain is built from TRBV27 and TRBJ1-1, with 9 bases identical to TRBD1. Looked up from germline, CDR1 is MNHEY and CDR2 is SMNVEV (reference sequence). The ends lost 8 bases at V and 0 bases at J; junction bases unmatched: 7. The length of the CDR3 is 15 residues. Written as DNA, the CDR3 is TGTGCCAGCGCCGGGACAGGGAGACTGAACACTGAAGCTTTCTTT. Translated, it gives CASAGTGRLNTEAFF.

The V and J genes are TRBV9 and TRBJ1-4; perhaps TRBD1 as D (6 bases). The CDR3 sequence is 17 residues long. The germline CDR1 and CDR2 sequences are SGDLS and YYNGEE. The V end lost 0 bases, the J end lost 2 bases, and 14 bases lay between the germline ends. This CDR3 reads CASSVALGADTNEKLFF. In nucleotides, the CDR3 is TGTGCCAGCAGCGTAGCTCTGGGGGCTGACACTAATGAAAAACTGTTTTTT.

The chain has TRBV11-3 and TRBJ1-4; D unclear. CDR3 size: 14 residues. The germline CDR1 and CDR2 sequences are SGHNT and YENEEA. V was shortened by 5 bases and J by 5 bases, with 12 bases between the two germline ends. CDR3 sequence reads: CASSLAQSNEKLFF. The CDR3 DNA sequence: TGTGCCAGCAGCCTCGCCCAGTCAAATGAAAAACTGTTTTTT.

This chain joins TRBV30 and TRBJ1-2; D is unclear. Trimming stripped 2 bases from V and 6 bases from J, with 16 bases between. In germline, CDR1 is GTSNPN, CDR2 SVGIG (reference sequence). The CDR3 contains 14 residues. The CDR3 region has the DNA TGTGCCTGGAGTATTCGATGGGGTTTGGATGGCTACACCTTC. It encodes CAWSIRWGLDGYTF.

This clone was picked up a small number of times. The rearrangement links TRBV19 to TRBJ2-6, with unresolved D. The CDR3 contains 15 residues. Trimming pared 6 bases from V and 3 bases from J, leaving 12 bases between. Germline V gives CDR1 LNHDA, CDR2 SQIVND (reference sequence). CDR3 sequence (DNA): TGTGCCAGTAGGCCGCAGGATGATGGGGCCAACGTCCTGACTTTC. It is translated as CASRPQDDGANVLTF. Combining the CDR3 with reference TRBV19 and TRBJ2-6 gives the whole variable domain DGGITQSPKYLFRKEGQNVTLSCEQNLNHDAMYWYRQDPGQGLRLIYYSQIVNDFQKGDIAEGYSVSREKKESFPLTVTSAQKNPTAFYLCASRPQDDGANVLTFGAGSRLTVL.

As to this clone: Different DNA sequences within this sample yield the same CDR3. V usage is TRBV28 and J usage is TRBJ2-7; TRBD1 or TRBD2 may be the D gene (5 bases each). V lost 2 bases and J lost 2, with 7 bases in between. The CDR3 length is 13 residues. From germline, CDR1 is MDHEN and CDR2 SYDVKM. DNA of the CDR3: TGTGCCAGCAGTTTAGGGGGACCCTACGAGCAGTACTTC. Its protein product is CASSLGGPYEQYF.

The V and J genes are TRBV9 and TRBJ2-2; the D is unclear. CDR3 length: 13 amino acids. Per the germline V gene, CDR1 is SGDLS and CDR2 is YYNGEE. Deletions cut 4 bases from V and 7 bases from J, with 11 bases between. CDR3 coding DNA: TGTGCCAGCAGCCAAAGCGTGGGCGGGGAGCTGTTTTTT. As protein: CASSQSVGGELFF.

The gene calls are TRBV27 and TRBJ1-2, with 7 positions matching TRBD1. J was trimmed by 3 bases and V by 6 bases; bases with no gene match: 7. Per germline, CDR1 MNHEY and CDR2 SMNVEV (reference sequence). The CDR3 extends over 14 amino acids. CDR3 sequence reads: CASRADRLDYGYTF. CDR3 sequence (DNA): TGTGCCAGCAGGGCGGACAGGTTAGACTATGGCTACACCTTC.

This clone showed up just once. The rearrangement uses TRBV4-1 and TRBJ2-7, with TRBD1 matching over 9 bases. This CDR3 is 15 amino acids long. Germline V gene sequence: CDR1 MGHRA, CDR2 YSYEKL. V shed 1 base and J 3 bases; nucleotides not matched to a gene: 4. CDR3 region: CASSQAGTGLYEQYF. In nucleotides, the CDR3 is TGCGCCAGCAGCCAAGCCGGGACAGGGCTCTACGAGCAGTACTTC.

This chain connects TRBV6-6 to TRBJ2-1, with TRBD2 matching 8 bases. V dropped 10 bases and J dropped 9; count of bases not matched to a gene: 17. CDR1 is MNHNY and CDR2 is SVGAGI in the germline V gene (reference sequence). CDR3 length: 15 residues. The CDR3 spells CATTGQRGKLGEQFF. CDR3 nucleotide sequence: TGTGCCACCACCGGGCAGCGGGGGAAGTTGGGTGAGCAGTTCTTC.

This chain joins TRBV6-6 and TRBJ2-7; 7 bases align to TRBD1. CDR1 and CDR2 (germline): MNHNY, SVGAGI (reference sequence). V shed 6 bases and J 2 bases; nucleotides not matched to a gene: 10. The CDR3 is made up of 15 amino acids. CDR3 nucleotides: TGTGCCAGCAGCAAAGAGGGGGACAGAACCTACGAGCAGTACTTC. Its translation: CASSKEGDRTYEQYF.